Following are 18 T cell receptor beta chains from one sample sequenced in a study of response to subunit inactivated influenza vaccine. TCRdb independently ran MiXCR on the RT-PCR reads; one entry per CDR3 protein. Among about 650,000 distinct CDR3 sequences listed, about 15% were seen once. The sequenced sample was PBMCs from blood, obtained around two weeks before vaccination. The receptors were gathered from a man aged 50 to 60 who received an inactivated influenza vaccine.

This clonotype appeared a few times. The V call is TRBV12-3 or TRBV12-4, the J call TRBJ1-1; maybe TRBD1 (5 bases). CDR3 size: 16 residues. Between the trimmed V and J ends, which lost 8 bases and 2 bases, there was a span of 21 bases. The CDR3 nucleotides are TGTGCCAGCTCTCCTGGGGCTTCCACCCCAAACACTGAAGCTTTCTTT. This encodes CASSPGASTPNTEAFF.

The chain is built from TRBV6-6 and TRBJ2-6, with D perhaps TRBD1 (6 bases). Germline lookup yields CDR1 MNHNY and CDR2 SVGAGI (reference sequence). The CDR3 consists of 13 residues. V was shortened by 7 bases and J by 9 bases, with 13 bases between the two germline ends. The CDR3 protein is CASNAQGVNVLTF. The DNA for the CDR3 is TGTGCCAGCAACGCACAGGGAGTCAACGTCCTGACTTTC.

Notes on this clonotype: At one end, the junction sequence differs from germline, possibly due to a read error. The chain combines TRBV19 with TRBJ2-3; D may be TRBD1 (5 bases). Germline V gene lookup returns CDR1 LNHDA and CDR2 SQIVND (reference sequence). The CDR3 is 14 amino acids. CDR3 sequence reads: CASSYDSLTDTHYF. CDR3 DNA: TGTGCCAGTAGTTACGACAGCCTCACAGATACGCACTATTTT.

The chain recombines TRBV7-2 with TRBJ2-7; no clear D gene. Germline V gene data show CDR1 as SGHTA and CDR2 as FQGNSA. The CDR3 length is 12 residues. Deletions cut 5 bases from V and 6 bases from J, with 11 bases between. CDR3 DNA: TGTGCCAGCAGCCCCAATAAAGCCGAGCAGTACTTC. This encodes CASSPNKAEQYF.

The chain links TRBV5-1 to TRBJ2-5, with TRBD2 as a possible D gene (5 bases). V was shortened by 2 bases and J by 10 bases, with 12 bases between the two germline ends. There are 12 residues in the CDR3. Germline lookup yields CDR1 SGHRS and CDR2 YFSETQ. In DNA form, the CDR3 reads TGCGCCAGCAGCTTAGACCGGGAAAACCAGTACTTC. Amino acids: CASSLDRENQYF. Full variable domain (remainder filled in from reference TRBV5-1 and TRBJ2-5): KAGVTQTPRYLIKTRGQQVTLSCSPISGHRSVSWYQQTPGQGLQFLFEYFSETQRNKGNFPGRFSGRQFSNSRSEMNVSTLELGDSALYLCASSLDRENQYFGPGTRLLVL.

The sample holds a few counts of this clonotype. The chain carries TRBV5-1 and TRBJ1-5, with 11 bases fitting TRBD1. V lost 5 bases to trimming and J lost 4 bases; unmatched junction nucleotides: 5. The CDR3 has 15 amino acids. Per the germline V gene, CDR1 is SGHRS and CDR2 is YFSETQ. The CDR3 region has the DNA TGCGCCAGCAGTGAAGGGACAGGGGGTAATCAGCCCCAGCATTTT. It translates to CASSEGTGGNQPQHF.

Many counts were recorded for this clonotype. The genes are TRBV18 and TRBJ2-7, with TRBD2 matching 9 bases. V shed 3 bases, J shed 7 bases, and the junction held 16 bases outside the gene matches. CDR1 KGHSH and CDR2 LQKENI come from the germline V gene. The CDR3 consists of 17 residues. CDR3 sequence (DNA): TGTGCCAGCTCACCTCCATTACCCGGGACTAGCCCAACAGAGCAGTACTTC. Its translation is CASSPPLPGTSPTEQYF.

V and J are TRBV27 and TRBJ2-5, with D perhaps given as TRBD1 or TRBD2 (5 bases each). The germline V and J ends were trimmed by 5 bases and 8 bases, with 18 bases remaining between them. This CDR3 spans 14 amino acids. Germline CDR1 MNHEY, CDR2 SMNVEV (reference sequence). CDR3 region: CASSPGTALGTQYF. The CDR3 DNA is TGTGCCAGCAGTCCCGGGACGGCATTGGGTACCCAGTACTTC.

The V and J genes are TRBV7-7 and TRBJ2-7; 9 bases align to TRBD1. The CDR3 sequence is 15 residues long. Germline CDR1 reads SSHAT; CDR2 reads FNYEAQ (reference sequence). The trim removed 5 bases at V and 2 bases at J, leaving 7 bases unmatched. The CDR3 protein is CASSHGTGRTYEQYF. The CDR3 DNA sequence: TGTGCCAGCAGCCACGGGACAGGGAGGACCTACGAGCAGTACTTC.

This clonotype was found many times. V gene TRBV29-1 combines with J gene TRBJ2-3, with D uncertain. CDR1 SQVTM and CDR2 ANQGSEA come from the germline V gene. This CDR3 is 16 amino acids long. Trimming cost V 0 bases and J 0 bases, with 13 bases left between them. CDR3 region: CSVEDQLETSTDTQYF. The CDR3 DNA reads TGCAGCGTTGAAGATCAGCTAGAAACTAGCACAGATACGCAGTATTTT.

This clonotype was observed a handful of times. The CDR3 sequence: CASSMANYNEQFF. The CDR3 bases are TGTGCCAGTAGTATGGCTAACTACAATGAGCAGTTCTTC. The V call is TRBV19, the J call TRBJ2-1, with D unresolved. The V gene's germline CDR1 is LNHDA and CDR2 SQIVND (reference sequence). The CDR3 contains 13 residues. V lost 3 bases, J lost 3 bases, and 6 bases lay in between.

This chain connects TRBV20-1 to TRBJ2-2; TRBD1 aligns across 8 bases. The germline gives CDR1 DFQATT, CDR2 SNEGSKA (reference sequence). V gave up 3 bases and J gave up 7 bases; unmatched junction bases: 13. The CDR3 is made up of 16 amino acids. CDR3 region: CSASDGQGYGHGELFF. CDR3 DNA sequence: TGCAGTGCTAGCGATGGACAGGGTTACGGTCACGGGGAGCTGTTTTTT.

DNA of the CDR3: TGTGCCAGCAGCTTTTACCGGGACGGGAAAGAGACCCAGTACTTC. Translating it yields CASSFYRDGKETQYF. The genes are TRBV7-9 and TRBJ2-5; D is perhaps TRBD1 or TRBD2 (5 bases each). The V and J ends lost 3 bases and 3 bases respectively, with 14 bases between them. The germline gives CDR1 SEHNR, CDR2 FQNEAQ (reference sequence). The length of the CDR3 is 15 residues.

In DNA form, the CDR3 reads TGTGCCAGCAGCTTTTATGGGCTGGCCTACGAGCAGTACTTC. Translation gives CASSFYGLAYEQYF. This chain connects TRBV5-5 to TRBJ2-7; D is ambiguous. In germline, CDR1 is SGHKS, CDR2 YYEKEE (reference sequence). V shed 2 bases and J shed 2 bases, with 11 bases lying between them. CDR3 size: 14 residues.

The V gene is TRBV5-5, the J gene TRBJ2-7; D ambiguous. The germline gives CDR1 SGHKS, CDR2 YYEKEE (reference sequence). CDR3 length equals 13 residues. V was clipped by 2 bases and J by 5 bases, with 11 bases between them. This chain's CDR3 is CASSLGSVDEQYF. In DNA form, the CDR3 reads TGTGCCAGCAGCTTAGGGTCAGTGGACGAGCAGTACTTC. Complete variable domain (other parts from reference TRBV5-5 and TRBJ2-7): DAGVTQSPTHLIKTRGQQVTLRCSPISGHKSVSWYQQVLGQGPQFIFQYYEKEERGRGNFPDRFSARQFPNYSSELNVNALLLGDSALYLCASSLGSVDEQYFGPGTRLTVT.

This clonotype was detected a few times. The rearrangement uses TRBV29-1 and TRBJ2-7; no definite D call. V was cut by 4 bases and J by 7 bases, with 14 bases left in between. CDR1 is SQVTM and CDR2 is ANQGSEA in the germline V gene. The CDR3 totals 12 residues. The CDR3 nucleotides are TGCAGCGTTGTTCAGTTCGGCGGTGAGCAGTACTTC. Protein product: CSVVQFGGEQYF.

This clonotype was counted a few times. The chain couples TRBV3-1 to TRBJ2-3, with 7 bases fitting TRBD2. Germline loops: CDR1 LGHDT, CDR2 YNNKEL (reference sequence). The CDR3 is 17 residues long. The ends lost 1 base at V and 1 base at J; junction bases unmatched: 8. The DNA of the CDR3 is TGTGCCAGCAGCCAAGTCGCGACGGGAGGCGGCACAGATACGCAGTATTTT. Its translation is CASSQVATGGGTDTQYF.

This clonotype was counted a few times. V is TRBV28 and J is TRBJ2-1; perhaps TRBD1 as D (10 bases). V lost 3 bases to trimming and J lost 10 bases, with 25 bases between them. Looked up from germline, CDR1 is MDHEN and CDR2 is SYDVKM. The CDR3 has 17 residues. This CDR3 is CASSFEIGLAGQGEQFF. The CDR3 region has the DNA TGTGCCAGCAGTTTTGAGATCGGGCTAGCGGGACAGGGGGAGCAGTTCTTC. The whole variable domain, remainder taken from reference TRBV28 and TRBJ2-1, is DVKVTQSSRYLVKRTGEKVFLECVQDMDHENMFWYRQDPGLGLRLIYFSYDVKMKEKGDIPEGYSVSREKKERFSLILESASTNQTSMYLCASSFEIGLAGQGEQFFGPGTRLTVL.